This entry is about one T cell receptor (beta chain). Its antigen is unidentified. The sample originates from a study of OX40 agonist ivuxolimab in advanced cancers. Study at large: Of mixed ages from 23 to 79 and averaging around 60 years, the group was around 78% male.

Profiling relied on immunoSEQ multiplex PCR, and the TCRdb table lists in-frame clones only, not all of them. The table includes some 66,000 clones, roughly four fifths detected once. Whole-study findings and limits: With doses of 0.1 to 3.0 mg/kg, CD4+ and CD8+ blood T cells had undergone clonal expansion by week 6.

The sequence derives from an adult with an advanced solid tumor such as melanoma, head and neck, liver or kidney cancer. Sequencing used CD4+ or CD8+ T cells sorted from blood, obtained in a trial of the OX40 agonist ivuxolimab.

CDR3 sequence: CASSQDEHRQYF. The CDR3 DNA reads TGCGCCAGCAGCCAAGATGAACACAGGCAGTACTTC. The rearrangement joins TRBV4-1 to TRBJ2-7, with no clear D. Germline CDR1 reads MGHRA; CDR2 reads YSYEKL. The CDR3 loop spans 12 amino acids. The V gene lost 0 bases and the J gene lost 9 bases, with 9 bases spanning the gap.